This TCR beta chain was recorded in a study of T cells after yellow fever vaccination. Study results and limitations: Just a small share of clonotypes turned up in the CD4 compartment as well as the CD8 compartment. Abundant bulk-population clonotypes could contaminate the FACS-sorted repertoires. A faster peak, day 5 versus 15, was reached by the weaker secondary response.

The TCR cDNA carried a universal primer site and UMIs from 5'RACE template switching. From the 5' RACE reads, TCRdb called clonotypes with MiXCR, one entry per CDR3 protein. The sample includes approximately 580,000 distinct CDR3 sequences, 17% of them seen just once. The CDR3 runs to 14 residues. Germline assignment: CDR1 DFQATT and CDR2 SNEGSKA (reference sequence). V lost 5 bases to trimming and J lost 0 bases, with 8 bases between them. This clonotype was seen repeatedly, ten times or more. What it binds is not known. Source: PBMCs, taken 5 to 6 days after the first yellow fever vaccination. This chain connects TRBV20-1 to TRBJ2-6; D is unresolved. The sequence was obtained from a man between 18 and 35 years old who received the YFV17D yellow fever vaccine. For the CDR3, the DNA is TGCAGTGCTCCAATGAGCTCTGGGGCCAACGTCCTGACTTTC. This gives the protein CSAPMSSGANVLTF.